What follows describes a single TCR beta chain. This CDR3 has 16 residues. Trimming cost V 1 base and J 2 bases, with 11 bases left between them. CDR1 ENHRY and CDR2 SYGVKD come from the germline V gene. The sample is drawn from a study of blood T cell repertoires in COVID-19. Authors' analysis steps: Cell counts per sample came from amplifying reference gene primers. The method was immunoSEQ multiplex PCR; TCRdb's version includes in-frame clones alone and lacks a portion of them. The V and J calls and clone size are taken from that table; D and trimming were inferred from the DNA. The sample records some 190,000 clones, about 88% being singletons.

The chain uses TRBV10-3 and TRBJ2-2; no firm D call. Sequencing used PBMCs or T cells enriched from blood (not recorded which). The TCR was taken from a woman aged 35 to 49 with acute COVID-19. CDR3 residues: CAISEYPAANTGELFF. CDR3 nucleotides: TGTGCCATCAGTGAGTACCCCGCGGCAAACACCGGGGAGCTGTTTTTT.